This T cell receptor beta chain was documented in a study of preoperative IRX-2 immunotherapy in early breast cancer. Germline V CDR1 and CDR2: MNHEY, SVGAGI. V was cut by 0 bases and J by 6 bases, with 12 bases left in between. This CDR3 has 15 amino acids. Treatment in this sample: preoperative locoregional IRX-2 cytokine immunotherapy. This phase Ib study tested locoregional IRX-2 cytokine immunotherapy given before surgery. The protocol was immunoSEQ multiplex PCR, while the TCRdb copy is restricted to in-frame clones and leaves out a portion. The profile shows around 35,000 clones, roughly 95% of them singletons.

This chain links TRBV6-5 with TRBJ1-5, with D maybe TRBD1 (5 bases). This specimen was taken from a patient treated with IRX-2 immunotherapy. The sequence came from a human donor with breast cancer. CDR3 loop: CASSYSRQTSQPQHF. As DNA, the CDR3 is TGTGCCAGCAGTTACTCGAGACAGACGTCTCAGCCCCAGCATTTT.